Each of the 27 T cell receptor beta chains below was sequenced from the same sample in a study of shared clonotypes between healthy human individuals. The naive CD8 fraction comprised CD45RO-negative cells positively selected for CCR7 and excluded terminally differentiated effector memory CD45RA+ cells. The data were produced by immunoSEQ multiplex PCR, yet TCRdb's version contains in-frame clones alone and is incomplete. The sample shows about 1,900,000 clones, about 95% of them seen only once. Sequencing input: naive CD8+ T cells sorted from blood. These receptors all stem from a man aged 18 to 30 in good health.

A few counts support this clone. The sample carries other DNA sequences with the same CDR3. The chain combines TRBV7-9 with TRBJ2-1; D not certain. CDR1 is SEHNR and CDR2 is FQNEAQ in the germline V gene (reference sequence). The CDR3 runs 13 residues. V was cut by 1 base and J by 0 bases, with 1 base left in between. The CDR3 is CASSLGSYNEQFF. CDR3 DNA: TGTGCCAGCAGCTTAGGCTCCTACAATGAGCAGTTCTTC.

This chain joins TRBV7-8 and TRBJ2-3, with 7 positions matching TRBD1. The germline V gene has CDR1 SGHVS and CDR2 FQNEAQ. CDR3 length: 15 residues. J gave up 0 bases and V 4 bases, and 4 bases lay outside the gene matches. The CDR3 loop is CASSYEQGSTDTQYF. For the CDR3, the DNA is TGTGCCAGCAGCTACGAACAGGGGAGCACAGATACGCAGTATTTT.

The chain recombines TRBV13 with TRBJ1-5; the D gene is possibly TRBD1 (6 bases). Germline-derived CDR1 and CDR2 are PRHDT and FYEKMQ (reference sequence). The CDR3 has 19 amino acids. V was cut by 5 bases and J by 7 bases, with 30 bases left in between. Here the CDR3 reads CASSPRDTPPSTPAQPQHF. The CDR3 nucleotides are TGTGCCAGCAGCCCGAGGGACACTCCCCCCAGTACGCCCGCACAGCCCCAGCATTTT.

The chain recombines TRBV19 with TRBJ1-2, with D hard to call. Germline V lookup: CDR1 LNHDA, CDR2 SQIVND (reference sequence). The CDR3 is made up of 13 amino acids. Trimming left V 1 base short and J 4 bases short, with 7 bases between. CDR3 DNA sequence: TGTGCCAGTAGTATAGCTGCTGCCTATGGCTACACCTTC. Protein: CASSIAAAYGYTF.

This chain joins TRBV20-1 and TRBJ1-1, with D possibly TRBD1 on 5 matching bases. CDR1 is DFQATT, CDR2 SNEGSKA, per germline (reference sequence). Deletions cut 5 bases from V and 8 bases from J, with 12 bases between. This CDR3 spans 11 amino acids. DNA of the CDR3: TGCAGTGCTGACCGGGACGCCGAAGCTTTCTTT. Its protein product is CSADRDAEAFF.

This chain links TRBV5-6 with TRBJ1-1; D not resolved. Germline values: CDR1 SGHDT, CDR2 YYEEEE. The CDR3 extends over 13 amino acids. Trimming left V 1 base short and J 7 bases short, with 11 bases between. The CDR3 region is CASSLWQALEAFF. The CDR3 DNA sequence: TGTGCCAGCAGCTTGTGGCAGGCGCTTGAAGCTTTCTTT.

J is TRBJ2-1 and V is TRBV4-3; TRBD2 might be the D (5 bases). CDR1 and CDR2 from the germline V gene are LGHNA and YSLEER. This CDR3 region has 17 residues. V lost 0 bases and J lost 3, with 15 bases in between. The CDR3 nucleotides are TGCGCCAGCAGCCAAGATGAAACTAGGTCGGGCTACAATGAGCAGTTCTTC. This codes for CASSQDETRSGYNEQFF.

In this sample, this clone turned up once. This sequence joins TRBV4-3 and TRBJ1-2, with D unclear. This CDR3 region has 14 residues. Trimming shortened V by 2 bases and J by 4 bases, and 11 bases separated the two germline ends. Germline values: CDR1 LGHNA, CDR2 YSLEER. The CDR3 sequence is CASSQFRGVYGYTF. In DNA form, the CDR3 reads TGCGCCAGCAGCCAATTCCGGGGTGTCTATGGCTACACCTTC.

J is TRBJ1-1 and V is TRBV27; TRBD1 agrees at 8 bases. V gave up 5 bases and J gave up 1 base; unmatched junction bases: 6. The germline gives CDR1 MNHEY, CDR2 SMNVEV (reference sequence). The CDR3 covers 15 residues. The CDR3 DNA is TGTGCCAGCAGTATAAACAGGGGGAGGAACACTGAAGCTTTCTTT. It specifies CASSINRGRNTEAFF.

The chain joins TRBV29-1 to TRBJ1-1, with 8 positions matching TRBD1. The CDR3 runs to 16 residues. Germline lookup yields CDR1 SQVTM and CDR2 ANQGSEA. V lost 2 bases and J lost 4; bases outside the gene matches: 12. The CDR3 DNA reads TGCAGCGTTGAATTTGTTCAACAGGGGGAGGTCACTGAAGCTTTCTTT. This gives the protein CSVEFVQQGEVTEAFF. Complete variable domain (other parts from reference TRBV29-1 and TRBJ1-1): SAVISQKPSRDICQRGTSLTIQCQVDSQVTMMFWYRQQPGQSLTLIATANQGSEATYESGFVIDKFPISRPNLTFSTLTVSNMSPEDSSIYLCSVEFVQQGEVTEAFFGQGTRLTVV.

The chain combines TRBV6-6 with TRBJ2-2, with D possibly matching TRBD2 (6 bases). The CDR3 is 15 amino acids. Germline loops: CDR1 MNHNY, CDR2 SVGAGI (reference sequence). The V and J ends lost 2 bases and 1 base respectively, with 8 bases between them. The CDR3 bases are TGTGCCAGCAGTTACCTAGCGTGGAACACCGGGGAGCTGTTTTTT. This translates into CASSYLAWNTGELFF.

This chain uses TRBV2 with TRBJ2-7, with 11 bases aligning to TRBD2. The CDR3 spans 13 residues. The trim removed 8 bases at V and 6 bases at J, leaving 6 bases unmatched. Looked up from germline, CDR1 is SNHLY and CDR2 is FYNNEI. The CDR3 DNA is TGTGCCAGCGGAAAACTAGCGGGAGCCGAGCAGTACTTC. Encoded protein: CASGKLAGAEQYF.

The genes are TRBV6-6 and TRBJ2-7; no reliable D call. Trimming took 3 bases from V and 3 from J, leaving 15 bases between them. Per the germline V gene, CDR1 is MNHNY and CDR2 is SVGAGI (reference sequence). The length of the CDR3 is 15 residues. Here the CDR3 reads CASSYMQTEFYEQYF. The CDR3 nucleotides read TGTGCCAGCAGTTATATGCAGACCGAATTCTACGAGCAGTACTTC.

The rearrangement links TRBV6-1 to TRBJ1-3, with a possible D match to TRBD1 (5 bases). The CDR3 is 15 residues long. Looked up from germline, CDR1 is MNHNS and CDR2 is SASEGT. The ends were cut back, 7 bases at V and 0 bases at J, with 13 bases in the middle. The CDR3 region has the DNA TGTGCCAGCACTTCTGTGACAGACTCTGGAAACACCATATATTTT. Residues: CASTSVTDSGNTIYF.

Concerning this clone itself: The sample carries other DNA sequences with the same CDR3. This chain connects TRBV18 to TRBJ2-7, with 12 nucleotides matching TRBD2. Trimming took 6 bases from V and 0 from J; bases not matched to a gene: 3. The CDR3 loop spans 15 amino acids. CDR1 is KGHSH and CDR2 is LQKENI in the germline V gene. CDR3: CASSPSGGDSYEQYF. The CDR3 DNA is TGTGCCAGCTCCCCTAGCGGGGGGGACTCCTACGAGCAGTACTTC.

J is TRBJ2-3 and V is TRBV7-2, with TRBD2 matching 7 bases. The CDR3 consists of 17 residues. V was clipped by 3 bases and J by 2 bases; unmatched bases: 11. CDR1 is SGHTA, CDR2 FQGNSA, per germline. The CDR3 nucleotides are TGTGCCAGCAGCTTGCTTTACTGGAGCGGGACCACAGATACGCAGTATTTT. Translation: CASSLLYWSGTTDTQYF.

The chain links TRBV9 to TRBJ2-2; 9 positions match TRBD2. The germline V gene encodes CDR1 SGDLS and CDR2 YYNGEE. The CDR3 consists of 14 residues. Trimming took 3 bases from V and 3 from J; bases not matched to a gene: 0. In DNA, the CDR3 is TGTGCCAGCAGCGCTAGCGGGGACACCGGGGAGCTGTTTTTT. The encoded protein is CASSASGDTGELFF.

This chain joins TRBV4-1 and TRBJ2-2, with D perhaps TRBD1 (6 bases). This CDR3 has 16 residues. V gave up 3 bases and J gave up 1 base, with 12 bases separating them. From germline, CDR1 is MGHRA and CDR2 YSYEKL. The CDR3 spells CASSHPGTLNTGELFF. The CDR3 bases are TGCGCCAGCAGCCACCCCGGGACACTGAACACCGGGGAGCTGTTTTTT.

Comment on this clone: Other DNA sequences in this specimen translate into the identical CDR3. The chain employs TRBV11-2 and TRBJ2-1; 8 bases are a match to TRBD2. The ends lost 2 bases at V and 3 bases at J; junction bases unmatched: 3. The CDR3 consists of 15 residues. Germline values: CDR1 SGHAT, CDR2 FQNNGV. The CDR3 loop reads CASSLLAGDYNEQFF. CDR3 DNA: TGTGCCAGCAGCTTACTAGCGGGCGACTACAATGAGCAGTTCTTC.

The V and J genes are TRBV9 and TRBJ2-2; TRBD2 agrees at 11 bases. J was trimmed by 4 bases and V by 0 bases; bases with no gene match: 2. CDR1 and CDR2 (germline): SGDLS, YYNGEE. This CDR3 contains 16 residues. This CDR3 reads CASSVATSGSTGELFF. CDR3 nucleotide sequence: TGTGCCAGCAGCGTAGCTACTAGCGGGAGCACCGGGGAGCTGTTTTTT.

The chain links TRBV27 to TRBJ2-5; 9 bases map to TRBD1. J gave up 5 bases and V 5 bases, and 15 bases lay outside the gene matches. Per germline, CDR1 MNHEY and CDR2 SMNVEV (reference sequence). This CDR3 spans 17 amino acids. The CDR3 loop is CASSPDRGAPMAETQYF. The CDR3 nucleotides read TGTGCCAGCAGTCCCGACAGGGGGGCCCCAATGGCGGAGACCCAGTACTTC.

The chain carries TRBV11-2 and TRBJ1-1, with D perhaps matching TRBD1 (6 bases). From germline, CDR1 is SGHAT and CDR2 FQNNGV. CDR3 length: 16 residues. Trimming took 5 bases from V and 5 from J, leaving 21 bases between them. CDR3 bases: TGTGCCAGCAGCCTCTTTGGTAACAGGGTTATAACTGAAGCTTTCTTT. Its translation: CASSLFGNRVITEAFF.

This chain joins TRBV13 and TRBJ2-5; TRBD1 matches at 7 bases. The CDR3 length is 13 residues. Germline CDR1 and CDR2: PRHDT and FYEKMQ (reference sequence). V was clipped by 5 bases and J by 3 bases; unmatched bases: 3. CDR3 coding DNA: TGTGCCAGCAGCCATGGGACAGAAGAGACCCAGTACTTC. Its translation is CASSHGTEETQYF. Filled out from reference TRBV13 and TRBJ2-5, the complete variable domain reads AAGVIQSPRHLIKEKRETATLKCYPIPRHDTVYWYQQGPGQDPQFLISFYEKMQSDKGSIPDRFSAQQFSDYHSELNMSSLELGDSALYFCASSHGTEETQYFGPGTRLLVL.

The chain is built from TRBV7-9 and TRBJ1-2; TRBD1 matches at 10 bases. This CDR3 spans 16 amino acids. The germline CDR1 and CDR2 sequences are SEHNR and FQNEAQ (reference sequence). V gave up 1 base and J gave up 6 bases; unmatched junction bases: 8. The chain's CDR3 is CASSLGMGQGTDGYTF. CDR3 DNA: TGTGCCAGCAGCTTAGGGATGGGACAGGGGACGGATGGCTACACCTTC.

The chain joins TRBV7-9 to TRBJ2-7, with D possibly TRBD1 on 5 matching bases. V was pared by 5 bases and J by 2 bases, with 13 bases between. The CDR3 has 14 residues. Looked up from germline, CDR1 is SEHNR and CDR2 is FQNEAQ (reference sequence). DNA of the CDR3: TGTGCCAGCAGCCGGAAAGACAGTCCCTACGAGCAGTACTTC. It specifies CASSRKDSPYEQYF.

The chain combines TRBV10-2 with TRBJ2-7, with a possible D match to TRBD2 (7 bases). The CDR3 extends over 16 amino acids. Per the germline V gene, CDR1 is WSHSY and CDR2 is SAAADI. V dropped 8 bases and J dropped 2 bases, with 22 bases sitting between them. The CDR3 DNA reads as TGCGCCAGCGGGGGGCTGGGACTACGTAAACCCTACGAGCAGTACTTC. It encodes CASGGLGLRKPYEQYF.

This chain's CDR3 is CAWSFGTGSTEAFF. In DNA, the CDR3 is TGTGCCTGGAGTTTCGGCACGGGGAGCACTGAAGCTTTCTTT. The chain couples TRBV30 to TRBJ1-1; D not resolved. In germline, CDR1 is GTSNPN, CDR2 SVGIG (reference sequence). The CDR3 totals 14 residues. Deletions cut 2 bases from V and 4 bases from J, with 14 bases between.